One sample yielded the 27 T cell receptor beta chains listed below, sequenced in a study of CD8+ T cells in alopecia areata. Sequencing templates came from extracted RNA that was reverse transcribed into cDNA. The assay was immunoSEQ multiplex PCR, and TCRdb's table has in-frame clones only and misses some. The sample has approximately 89,000 clones, about 40% seen once. What was sequenced was CD4+ T cells sorted from blood. The receptor source for this set is a human donor with alopecia areata.

This chain uses TRBV29-1 with TRBJ2-7; D not certain. The CDR3 loop spans 14 amino acids. The germline gives CDR1 SQVTM, CDR2 ANQGSEA. Trimming removed 4 bases at V and 0 bases at J, with 13 bases between. The CDR3 bases are TGCAGCGTTGGTTTACTAAAGTACTCCTACGAGCAGTACTTC. Protein sequence: CSVGLLKYSYEQYF.

This rearrangement joins TRBV29-1 to TRBJ2-3; the D is unclear. V lost 2 bases and J 2 bases, leaving 5 bases between the germline ends. Germline V gives CDR1 SQVTM, CDR2 ANQGSEA. The CDR3 loop spans 12 amino acids. CDR3 in amino acids: CSVESDTDTQYF. CDR3 coding DNA: TGCAGCGTTGAATCTGACACAGATACGCAGTATTTT.

V and J are TRBV30 and TRBJ2-7; no definite D call. The CDR3 sequence is 12 residues long. V was clipped by 4 bases and J by 0 bases, with 7 bases between them. The germline CDR1 and CDR2 sequences are GTSNPN and SVGIG (reference sequence). CDR3 residues: CAWTITSYEQYF. The CDR3 DNA follows: TGTGCCTGGACTATCACCTCCTACGAGCAGTACTTC.

The V gene is TRBV6-5, the J gene TRBJ2-7, with D possibly matching TRBD1 (6 bases). Trimming took 2 bases from V and 2 from J, leaving 10 bases between them. Looked up from germline, CDR1 is MNHEY and CDR2 is SVGAGI. The CDR3 loop spans 14 amino acids. The CDR3 sequence is CASSYQGPPYEQYF. Here the CDR3 DNA reads TGTGCCAGCAGTTACCAGGGGCCGCCCTACGAGCAGTACTTC.

The rearrangement uses TRBV29-1 and TRBJ2-3, with D perhaps assigned TRBD1 or TRBD2 (5 bases each). Germline assignment: CDR1 SQVTM and CDR2 ANQGSEA. Trimming removed 3 bases from V and 6 bases from J, with 16 bases in between. There are 14 residues in the CDR3. The CDR3 DNA follows: TGCAGCGTTGATAGTGCAGGGAGAGTGGATACGCAGTATTTT. Protein sequence: CSVDSAGRVDTQYF.

The count of this clone is one. The J gene is TRBJ1-5, the V gene TRBV30, with D perhaps matching TRBD1 (5 bases). V was cut by 0 bases and J by 5 bases, with 20 bases left in between. The CDR3 runs to 17 residues. Germline V gene data show CDR1 as GTSNPN and CDR2 as SVGIG (reference sequence). The CDR3 nucleotides read TGTGCCTGGAGTGTTTTTCCTCCGGGGGAGGGAGATCAGCCCCAGCATTTT. It specifies CAWSVFPPGEGDQPQHF.

This clone turned up a few times. The rearrangement links TRBV29-1 to TRBJ1-1; D not resolved. This CDR3 has 9 residues. The V and J ends lost 2 bases and 6 bases respectively, with 1 base between them. The V gene's germline CDR1 is SQVTM and CDR2 ANQGSEA. CDR3 amino acids: CSVEPEAFF. CDR3 DNA: TGCAGCGTTGAACCTGAAGCTTTCTTT.

With regard to this clone: Different DNA sequences within this sample yield the same CDR3. This chain links TRBV29-1 with TRBJ1-1; possibly TRBD1 for D (5 bases). Germline V gives CDR1 SQVTM, CDR2 ANQGSEA. This CDR3 region has 12 residues. Trimming stripped 7 bases from V and 0 bases from J, with 9 bases between. The CDR3 region is CSAGNMNTEAFF. CDR3 nucleotide sequence: TGCAGCGCAGGGAATATGAACACTGAAGCTTTCTTT. Complete variable domain (other parts from reference TRBV29-1 and TRBJ1-1): SAVISQKPSRDICQRGTSLTIQCQVDSQVTMMFWYRQQPGQSLTLIATANQGSEATYESGFVIDKFPISRPNLTFSTLTVSNMSPEDSSIYLCSAGNMNTEAFFGQGTRLTVV.

This chain joins TRBV2 and TRBJ1-2, with D unclear. CDR1 is SNHLY and CDR2 is FYNNEI in the germline V gene. Trimming took 7 bases from V and 4 from J, leaving 10 bases between them. This CDR3 region has 12 residues. The CDR3 protein is CASTRTPYGYTF. The CDR3 DNA follows: TGTGCCAGCACTAGGACGCCCTATGGCTACACCTTC.

The rearrangement links TRBV30 to TRBJ2-5; TRBD2 matches at 8 bases. The CDR3 is 13 residues long. Germline CDR1 is GTSNPN and CDR2 is SVGIG (reference sequence). V was clipped by 4 bases and J by 4 bases; unmatched bases: 5. CDR3 loop: CAWKVLAGETQYF. Here the CDR3 DNA reads TGTGCCTGGAAGGTTCTAGCGGGAGAGACCCAGTACTTC.

This rearrangement joins TRBV30 to TRBJ1-5; 9 nucleotides align to TRBD1. CDR1 is GTSNPN, CDR2 SVGIG, per germline (reference sequence). J was trimmed by 2 bases and V by 7 bases; bases with no gene match: 3. The CDR3 runs 13 residues. CDR3 sequence (DNA): TGTGCCTTTCGGACAGGGGGCAATCAGCCCCAGCATTTT. Its protein product is CAFRTGGNQPQHF.

This clone was counted between two and nine times. The chain employs TRBV4-3 and TRBJ2-7, with TRBD2 matching 7 bases. Unmatched junction bases numbered 6, after V lost 1 base and J lost 0 bases. The CDR3 is 16 residues long. The V gene's germline CDR1 is LGHNA and CDR2 YSLEER. CDR3 in DNA: TGCGCCAGCAGCCAAGCGGCCTCGGGGGGCTCCTACGAGCAGTACTTC. Its translation is CASSQAASGGSYEQYF.

The table lists this clone with a few counts. This chain uses TRBV7-8 with TRBJ2-1, with a possible D match to TRBD1 (6 bases). The CDR3 sequence is 14 residues long. Germline lookup yields CDR1 SGHVS and CDR2 FQNEAQ. V was clipped by 5 bases and J by 10 bases, with 18 bases between them. CDR3 in amino acids: CASSQPRTVTEQFF. The CDR3 coding sequence is TGTGCCAGCAGCCAGCCACGGACAGTCACGGAGCAGTTCTTC. Supplemented by reference TRBV7-8 and TRBJ2-1, the full variable domain reads GAGVSQSPRYKVAKRGQDVALRCDPISGHVSLFWYQQALGQGPEFLTYFQNEAQLDKSGLPSDRFFAERPEGSVSTLKIQRTQQEDSAVYLCASSQPRTVTEQFFGPGTRLTVL.

This clone was found a few times. This specimen includes other DNA sequences encoding the same CDR3. The genes are TRBV29-1 and TRBJ2-3; D might be TRBD1 (6 bases). Germline CDR1 reads SQVTM; CDR2 reads ANQGSEA. Deletions cut 6 bases from V and 2 bases from J, with 12 bases between. This CDR3 region has 13 residues. The CDR3: CSVRTVLTDTQYF. CDR3 bases: TGCAGCGTCAGGACAGTTCTCACAGATACGCAGTATTTT.

CDR3 in DNA: TGTGCCTGGAGTGCAGGGAAAGCTTTCTTT. Translating it yields CAWSAGKAFF. The V call is TRBV30, the J call TRBJ1-1; a possible D gene is TRBD1 (5 bases). The CDR3 length is 10 residues. From germline, CDR1 is GTSNPN and CDR2 SVGIG (reference sequence). Trimming removed 1 base at V and 9 bases at J, with 6 bases between.

This sequence joins TRBV28 and TRBJ1-2; tentatively, D is TRBD1 (6 bases). Trimming shortened V by 7 bases and J by 0 bases, and 15 bases separated the two germline ends. CDR1 MDHEN and CDR2 SYDVKM come from the germline V gene. CDR3 length: 15 residues. The CDR3 DNA reads TGTGCCAGCATAACCCGGGACAAAACTAACTATGGCTACACCTTC. This codes for CASITRDKTNYGYTF.

This clone was picked up a small number of times. This chain connects TRBV6-5 to TRBJ2-5; 9 bases match TRBD1. The CDR3 totals 15 residues. CDR1 is MNHEY, CDR2 SVGAGI, per germline. J lost 5 bases, V lost 6 bases, and 10 bases had no gene match. The CDR3: CASSRPGTGSETQYF. The CDR3 coding sequence is TGTGCCAGCAGCCGTCCCGGGACAGGGTCCGAGACCCAGTACTTC.

The rearrangement links TRBV7-2 to TRBJ2-6; perhaps D is TRBD1 or TRBD2 (5 bases each). Trimming stripped 5 bases from V and 0 bases from J, with 11 bases between. The germline V gene has CDR1 SGHTA and CDR2 FQGNSA. The CDR3 loop spans 16 amino acids. The CDR3 DNA sequence: TGTGCCAGCAGCGAGGGACGCCACTCTGGGGCCAACGTCCTGACTTTC. It is translated as CASSEGRHSGANVLTF.

This clone was observed a single time. The chain uses TRBV29-1 and TRBJ2-2; a possible D gene is TRBD2 (7 bases). V dropped 4 bases and J dropped 5 bases, with 11 bases sitting between them. The CDR3 covers 13 residues. Germline V CDR1 and CDR2: SQVTM, ANQGSEA. The CDR3 spells CSVAGGLTGELFF. The CDR3 DNA reads as TGCAGCGTTGCCGGGGGGCTAACCGGGGAGCTGTTTTTT.

The V gene is TRBV30, the J gene TRBJ2-3; either TRBD1 or TRBD2 may supply D (5 bases each). There are 13 residues in the CDR3. Germline-derived CDR1 and CDR2 are GTSNPN and SVGIG (reference sequence). The CDR3 DNA reads as TGTGCAAATCGGGGCGCTTTCACAGATACGCAGTATTTT. Its protein is CANRGAFTDTQYF.

The chain joins TRBV25-1 to TRBJ1-6, with TRBD1 matching over 7 bases. This CDR3 spans 13 amino acids. Germline V lookup: CDR1 MGHDK, CDR2 SYGVNS. This CDR3 is CATTGIGNSPLHF. The CDR3 DNA is TGTGCAACGACAGGGATAGGGAACTCACCCCTCCACTTT.

The chain recombines TRBV30 with TRBJ2-7; 8 bases map to TRBD1. In germline, CDR1 is GTSNPN, CDR2 SVGIG (reference sequence). The CDR3 is made up of 13 amino acids. After removal of 5 bases from V and 3 bases from J, the junction contained 6 bases not matched to a gene. CDR3 loop: CAWSADRDYEQYF. In DNA, the CDR3 is TGTGCCTGGTCGGCGGACAGGGACTACGAGCAGTACTTC. The full variable domain, completed using reference TRBV30 and TRBJ2-7, is SQTIHQWPATLVQPVGSPLSLECTVEGTSNPNLYWYRQAAGRGLQLLFYSVGIGQISSEVPQNLSASRPQDRQFILSSKKLLLSDSGFYLCAWSADRDYEQYFGPGTRLTVT.

In this sample, this clone turned up a few times. V usage is TRBV4-2 and J usage is TRBJ2-7; maybe TRBD1 (5 bases). The length of the CDR3 is 15 residues. V shed 0 bases and J shed 3 bases, with 12 bases lying between them. In germline, CDR1 is LGHNA, CDR2 YNFKEQ. The CDR3 is CASSQDGRGLYEQYF. CDR3 nucleotide sequence: TGTGCCAGCAGCCAAGATGGAAGGGGCCTCTACGAGCAGTACTTC.

V gene TRBV29-1 combines with J gene TRBJ2-5; TRBD1 matches 7 bases. V lost 5 bases, J lost 3 bases, and 6 bases stayed unmatched. The germline V gene has CDR1 SQVTM and CDR2 ANQGSEA. CDR3 length equals 13 residues. The CDR3 region has the DNA TGCAGCGTTTGGCAGACAGGGAAAGAGACCCAGTACTTC. It encodes CSVWQTGKETQYF.

This clone was seen only a few times. The genes are TRBV27 and TRBJ2-1; 9 positions match TRBD2. CDR1 and CDR2 from the germline V gene are MNHEY and SMNVEV (reference sequence). Losses at the gene ends were 2 bases for V and 5 bases for J; bases not matched to a gene: 7. The CDR3 is made up of 16 amino acids. The CDR3 region is CASSLAASSGNNEQFF. CDR3 DNA sequence: TGTGCCAGCAGTTTAGCGGCGTCTAGCGGGAACAATGAGCAGTTCTTC.

The chain recombines TRBV7-2 with TRBJ2-7; D may be TRBD1 or TRBD2 (6 bases each). Germline V lookup: CDR1 SGHTA, CDR2 FQGNSA. V was shortened by 4 bases and J by 6 bases, with 10 bases between the two germline ends. This CDR3 is 12 amino acids long. CDR3 nucleotides: TGTGCCAGCAGCTGGGGGGCCGGCGAGCAGTACTTC. It yields the protein CASSWGAGEQYF. The full variable domain, completed using reference TRBV7-2 and TRBJ2-7, is GAGVSQSPSNKVTEKGKDVELRCDPISGHTALYWYRQSLGQGLEFLIYFQGNSAPDKSGLPSDRFSAERTGGSVSTLTIQRTQQEDSAVYLCASSWGAGEQYFGPGTRLTVT.

V usage is TRBV7-9 and J usage is TRBJ2-7; 8 bases align to TRBD1. Germline V gene sequence: CDR1 SEHNR, CDR2 FQNEAQ (reference sequence). After removal of 4 bases from V and 0 bases from J, the junction contained 2 bases not matched to a gene. The CDR3 consists of 14 residues. The CDR3 DNA reads TGTGCCAGCAGCTACCAGGGGGCCTCCTACGAGCAGTACTTC. As protein: CASSYQGASYEQYF.